The 26 T cell receptor beta chains listed next were all sequenced from one sample in a study of post-analysis software for immune sequencing data. Whole-study findings and limits: Included in a set of 5 or 6 TRBV segments more frequent in patients than controls were TRBV5-6, TRBV5-1 and TRBV20-1.

What these receptors recognize is not known. cDNA libraries for TCR beta contained unique molecular identifiers. TCRdb re-derived calls from the PCR reads in MiXCR, one entry per CDR3 protein. The sample holds hundreds of thousands of distinct CDR3 sequences, around a third seen once. Sequencing was done on a sample of blood. These receptors all come from a girl aged 10 to 17 with multiple sclerosis.

The chain joins TRBV7-9 to TRBJ1-4; 7 nucleotides align to TRBD1. This CDR3 contains 14 residues. From germline, CDR1 is SEHNR and CDR2 FQNEAQ (reference sequence). J was trimmed by 4 bases and V by 5 bases; bases with no gene match: 4. The CDR3 sequence: CASSRQGFNEKLFF. CDR3 coding DNA: TGTGCCAGCAGCCGACAGGGATTTAATGAAAAACTGTTTTTT.

This clonotype was seen only once. J is TRBJ2-2 and V is TRBV6-5, with a weak D call TRBD2 (7 bases). V shed 8 bases and J shed 4 bases, with 17 bases lying between them. Germline V CDR1 and CDR2: MNHEY, SVGAGI. CDR3 length equals 15 residues. For the CDR3, the DNA is TGTGCCAGCGCCGAGGGGGGGGGCACCACCGGGGAGCTGTTTTTT. Translating it yields CASAEGGGTTGELFF.

The gene calls are TRBV4-2 and TRBJ2-1; maybe TRBD1 (6 bases). V lost 5 bases and J 1 base, leaving 18 bases between the germline ends. This CDR3 region has 17 residues. CDR1 is LGHNA, CDR2 YNFKEQ, per germline. The CDR3 DNA reads as TGTGCCAGCAGCGATGACCCCGGGACACTATCCTACAATGAGCAGTTCTTC. Its protein product is CASSDDPGTLSYNEQFF.

This chain connects TRBV20-1 to TRBJ1-2, with a weak D call TRBD1 (6 bases). V gave up 3 bases and J gave up 3 bases, with 17 bases separating them. CDR3 size: 15 residues. Germline V gene data show CDR1 as DFQATT and CDR2 as SNEGSKA (reference sequence). CDR3 nucleotide sequence: TGCAGTGCTAGCCTAACACAGGGTTTGGACTATGGCTACACCTTC. Its translation: CSASLTQGLDYGYTF.

This clonotype was found a few times. The chain joins TRBV5-1 to TRBJ2-5; D may be TRBD1 (6 bases). The CDR3 consists of 14 residues. The ends were cut back, 1 base at V and 5 bases at J, with 12 bases in the middle. Germline CDR1 reads SGHRS; CDR2 reads YFSETQ. CDR3 nucleotide sequence: TGCGCCAGCAGCTTGACAGGGACCAGGGAGACCCAGTACTTC. Translation gives CASSLTGTRETQYF.

V and J are TRBV5-1 and TRBJ1-1; D is perhaps TRBD1 (5 bases). Trimming took off 7 bases at V and 2 bases at J, with 12 bases between the two ends. CDR3 length: 13 amino acids. From germline, CDR1 is SGHRS and CDR2 YFSETQ. Written as DNA, the CDR3 is TGCGCCAGCGCGATACAGGAAAACACTGAAGCTTTCTTT. It encodes CASAIQENTEAFF. The complete variable domain, with remaining parts taken from reference TRBV5-1 and TRBJ1-1, reads KAGVTQTPRYLIKTRGQQVTLSCSPISGHRSVSWYQQTPGQGLQFLFEYFSETQRNKGNFPGRFSGRQFSNSRSEMNVSTLELGDSALYLCASAIQENTEAFFGQGTRLTVV.

This clonotype appeared a few times. This chain links TRBV20-1 with TRBJ1-2, with D perhaps matching TRBD1 (6 bases). There are 12 residues in the CDR3. Germline V lookup: CDR1 DFQATT, CDR2 SNEGSKA (reference sequence). V was shortened by 3 bases and J by 6 bases, with 11 bases between the two germline ends. CDR3 bases: TGCAGTGCTAGTAAAGGGGGAGATGGCTACACCTTC. Protein sequence: CSASKGGDGYTF.

This clonotype has only a few counts. The rearrangement uses TRBV28 and TRBJ2-7, with 13 bases fitting TRBD2. Trimming at V came to 10 bases and at J to 0 bases, leaving 15 bases not matched to a gene. The CDR3 is 18 amino acids. Germline V lookup: CDR1 MDHEN, CDR2 SYDVKM. CDR3 coding DNA: TGTGCCACCATGATGTTGACTAGCGGGGGGATCCTCTCCTACGAGCAGTACTTC. Protein: CATMMLTSGGILSYEQYF.

This clonotype was seen a handful of times. The rearrangement uses TRBV12-3 or TRBV12-4 and TRBJ2-7; 7 positions match TRBD1. The CDR3 consists of 16 residues. With V trimmed by 5 bases and J by 3 bases, 13 bases remained unmatched. The CDR3 spells CASSPWPTGQNYEQYF. The CDR3, as DNA: TGTGCCAGCAGTCCATGGCCCACGGGACAGAACTACGAGCAGTACTTC.

The table lists this clonotype with a count of one. This chain connects TRBV6-9 to TRBJ1-1; D unresolved. CDR1 and CDR2 from the germline V gene are MNHGY and SVAAGI. The CDR3 covers 15 residues. Trimming stripped 0 bases from V and 8 bases from J, with 16 bases between. The CDR3 DNA follows: TGTGCCAGCAGTTATTCGAACGCAGTGCCCTTGGAAGCTTTCTTT. Protein product: CASSYSNAVPLEAFF.

This clonotype was observed at least ten times. V gene TRBV29-1 combines with J gene TRBJ2-7; 9 bases are a match to TRBD1. The CDR3 sequence is 13 residues long. V shed 7 bases and J 2 bases; nucleotides not matched to a gene: 6. Per the germline V gene, CDR1 is SQVTM and CDR2 is ANQGSEA. In DNA form, the CDR3 reads TGCAGCGGGGGACAGGGTGGCGCCTACGAGCAGTACTTC. Protein product: CSGGQGGAYEQYF.

This clonotype was found a few times. The chain carries TRBV12-3 or TRBV12-4 and TRBJ2-2, with 8 bases lining up with TRBD1. The V segment lost 4 bases and the J segment 7 bases; nucleotides outside the gene matches: 5. The CDR3 covers 14 residues. The CDR3 is CASSSQQGDGELFF. Here the CDR3 DNA reads TGTGCCAGCAGTTCGCAACAGGGGGACGGGGAGCTGTTTTTT.

The chain uses TRBV7-2 and TRBJ2-5, with 13 bases that match TRBD2. The V gene end was trimmed by 6 bases and the J gene end by 14 bases; junction bases not matched to a gene: 12. The germline gives CDR1 SGHTA, CDR2 FQGNSA. This CDR3 is built from 14 residues. The CDR3 DNA follows: TGTGCCAGCAGGGCCGGGACTAGCGGGGATCGTTTCTACTTC. Translating gives CASRAGTSGDRFYF.

The V and J genes are TRBV7-9 and TRBJ1-1; D is ambiguous. The germline V and J ends were trimmed by 5 bases and 1 base, with 11 bases remaining between them. The CDR3 consists of 14 residues. Germline-derived CDR1 and CDR2 are SEHNR and FQNEAQ (reference sequence). CDR3 nucleotide sequence: TGTGCCAGCAGCGGCGGTGGGTGGAACACTGAAGCTTTCTTT. Amino acids: CASSGGGWNTEAFF.

This clonotype turned up a few times. CDR3 amino acids: CATSRESWGADTQYF. In DNA, the CDR3 is TGTGCCACCAGCAGAGAAAGTTGGGGGGCAGATACGCAGTATTTT. J is TRBJ2-3 and V is TRBV15, with D perhaps TRBD2 (6 bases). Trimming took 0 bases from V and 4 from J, leaving 11 bases between them. Germline CDR1 LNHNV, CDR2 YYDKDF (reference sequence). The CDR3 loop spans 15 amino acids. Supplemented by reference TRBV15 and TRBJ2-3, the full variable domain reads DAMVIQNPRYQVTQFGKPVTLSCSQTLNHNVMYWYQQKSSQAPKLLFHYYDKDFNNEADTPDNFQSRRPNTSFCFLDIRSPGLGDTAMYLCATSRESWGADTQYFGPGTRLTVL.

This sequence joins TRBV20-1 and TRBJ2-7; no firm D call. The CDR3 runs to 11 residues. Germline V gene lookup returns CDR1 DFQATT and CDR2 SNEGSKA (reference sequence). The ends were cut back, 3 bases at V and 7 bases at J, with 10 bases in the middle. The CDR3 here is CSASMTREQYF. CDR3 coding DNA: TGCAGTGCTAGTATGACAAGGGAGCAGTACTTC.

With respect to this clonotype: Relative to the germline gene, one junction end is altered; a read error may explain this. The rearrangement joins TRBV7-9 to TRBJ1-2; D possibly corresponds to TRBD1 (6 bases). The CDR3 length is 13 residues. Germline loops: CDR1 SEHNR, CDR2 FQNEAQ (reference sequence). CDR3 DNA: TGCGCCAGCAGTACGGACAGTAACTATGGCTACATCTTC. Its translation is CASSTDSNYGYIF. Looking up the rest from reference TRBV7-9 and TRBJ1-2 gives the full variable domain: DTGVSQNPRHKITKRGQNVTFRCDPISEHNRLYWYRQTLGQGPEFLTYFQNEAQLEKSRLLSDRFSAERPKGSFSTLEIQRTEQGDSAMYLCASSTDSNYGYIFGSGTRLTVV.

The chain combines TRBV29-1 with TRBJ2-3; D unclear. CDR1 is SQVTM, CDR2 ANQGSEA, per germline. This CDR3 has 13 amino acids. Between the trimmed V and J ends, which lost 5 bases and 0 bases, there was a span of 9 bases. In DNA form, the CDR3 reads TGCAGCGTTCCCAGGCCGAGCACAGATACGCAGTATTTT. Residues: CSVPRPSTDTQYF.

The rearrangement uses TRBV3-1 and TRBJ2-7, with unresolved D. The end of the DNA aligns better with TRBJ2-5, so the J call may be wrong. Germline loops: CDR1 LGHDT, CDR2 YNNKEL (reference sequence). The CDR3 runs to 14 residues. Here the CDR3 DNA reads TGTGCCAGCAGCCAGGTCGCGCGACGTGAGACCCAGTACTTC. It encodes CASSQVARRETQYF.

The chain has TRBV4-1 and TRBJ2-1; the match to TRBD2 covers 8 bases. There are 15 residues in the CDR3. J gave up 4 bases and V 3 bases, and 5 bases lay outside the gene matches. The germline gives CDR1 MGHRA, CDR2 YSYEKL. The CDR3 here is CASSQRGDHYNEQFF. The CDR3 DNA follows: TGCGCCAGCAGCCAGCGGGGGGACCATTACAATGAGCAGTTCTTC.

The table lists this clonotype with a few counts. This sequence joins TRBV6-6 and TRBJ2-6; TRBD2 is a possible D gene (6 bases). Germline CDR1 is MNHNY and CDR2 is SVGAGI (reference sequence). V shed 6 bases and J shed 0 bases, with 9 bases lying between them. The CDR3 totals 15 residues. In DNA, the CDR3 is TGTGCCAGCAGGACGGGGGTCTCTGGGGCCAACGTCCTGACTTTC. This translates into CASRTGVSGANVLTF.

Points on this clonotype: One end of the junction is discordant with germline, which a read error may explain. This chain uses TRBV12-3 or TRBV12-4 with TRBJ1-5, with TRBD1 matching 10 bases. CDR3 length equals 15 residues. CDR3 nucleotide sequence: TGTGCCAGCAGTTTTAGGACAGGGGGAAATCAGTCCCAGCATTTT. The encoded protein is CASSFRTGGNQSQHF.

The CDR3 is CATSDSDSFRGYTF. CDR3 DNA: TGTGCCACCAGTGATTCGGACAGCTTTAGAGGCTACACCTTC. The rearrangement links TRBV24-1 to TRBJ1-2; D is possibly TRBD1 (6 bases). CDR1 KGHDR and CDR2 SFDVKD come from the germline V gene. This CDR3 spans 14 amino acids. V lost 2 bases and J lost 8, with 14 bases in between.

The CDR3 reads CASSSDSPGYEQYF. Written as DNA, the CDR3 is TGTGCCAGCAGCTCGGACAGTCCGGGCTACGAGCAGTACTTC. The J gene is TRBJ2-7, the V gene TRBV7-9; maybe TRBD1 (6 bases). The CDR3 spans 14 residues. Looked up from germline, CDR1 is SEHNR and CDR2 is FQNEAQ (reference sequence). The V end lost 4 bases, the J end lost 3 bases, and 13 bases lay between the germline ends. Using reference TRBV7-9 and TRBJ2-7 for the parts outside the CDR3, the full variable domain is DTGVSQNPRHKITKRGQNVTFRCDPISEHNRLYWYRQTLGQGPEFLTYFQNEAQLEKSRLLSDRFSAERPKGSFSTLEIQRTEQGDSAMYLCASSSDSPGYEQYFGPGTRLTVT.

The J gene is TRBJ2-3, the V gene TRBV27; D unresolved. CDR1 is MNHEY, CDR2 SMNVEV, per germline (reference sequence). CDR3 length: 13 amino acids. Deletions cut 6 bases from V and 5 bases from J, with 12 bases between. The CDR3 DNA follows: TGTGCCAGCAGCCCTGGCTATATAGATACGCAGTATTTT. It yields the protein CASSPGYIDTQYF.

This clonotype was seen a handful of times. This sequence joins TRBV15 and TRBJ2-3; 10 bases map to TRBD2. Germline V gives CDR1 LNHNV, CDR2 YYDKDF (reference sequence). J lost 2 bases, V lost 1 base, and 3 bases had no gene match. This CDR3 has 16 residues. CDR3 DNA sequence: TGTGCCACCAGCAGAGGTCTAGCGGGGGTCACAGATACGCAGTATTTT. This encodes CATSRGLAGVTDTQYF.